Below, 20 T cell receptor beta chains from the same sample are listed, as sequenced in a study of T cell repertoires in cytomegalovirus infection. TCRdb redid the calling of the reads with MiXCR, one entry per CDR3 protein. This sample carries roughly 250,000 distinct CDR3 sequences, over 20% of them seen once, and the ten largest clones take over 15%. The specimen was CD8+ T cells from PBMCs. The receptors originated from a human donor in good health (CMV status not recorded). Some clones in this sample may be carry-over from other donors' samples.

This clonotype has more than one count but fewer than ten. The chain has TRBV27 and TRBJ2-5; perhaps D is TRBD1 or TRBD2 (7 bases each). Trimming removed 8 bases at V and 4 bases at J, with 14 bases between. The CDR3 consists of 13 residues. The germline V gene has CDR1 MNHEY and CDR2 SMNVEV (reference sequence). The CDR3 DNA follows: TGTGCCAGCGGACTCAGGGGGGGAGAGACCCAGTACTTC. Amino acid sequence: CASGLRGGETQYF.

The chain has TRBV5-6 and TRBJ2-1; 11 bases are a match to TRBD2. Germline values: CDR1 SGHDT, CDR2 YYEEEE. J gave up 4 bases and V 4 bases, and 4 bases lay outside the gene matches. The CDR3 is made up of 15 amino acids. Here the CDR3 DNA reads TGTGCCAGCAGCACTAGCGGGGGCCCATACAATGAGCAGTTCTTC. It is translated as CASSTSGGPYNEQFF.

Here the CDR3 reads CASSLPRGDEQFF. In nucleotides, the CDR3 is TGTGCCAGCAGTTTACCGAGGGGAGATGAGCAGTTCTTC. The rearrangement uses TRBV28 and TRBJ2-1, with D possibly being TRBD1 or TRBD2 (5 bases each). The CDR3 has 13 residues. V was shortened by 2 bases and J by 8 bases, with 10 bases between the two germline ends. Germline V gene data show CDR1 as MDHEN and CDR2 as SYDVKM. The variable domain in full, with the rest retrieved from reference TRBV28 and TRBJ2-1, is DVKVTQSSRYLVKRTGEKVFLECVQDMDHENMFWYRQDPGLGLRLIYFSYDVKMKEKGDIPEGYSVSREKKERFSLILESASTNQTSMYLCASSLPRGDEQFFGPGTRLTVL.

Comments on this clonotype: It may be a read error: a sequence one base away is much more abundant. The chain combines TRBV12-3 or TRBV12-4 with TRBJ1-2, with D perhaps matching TRBD1 (5 bases). The CDR3 is made up of 15 amino acids. V was cut by 5 bases and J by 6 bases, with 19 bases left in between. Here the CDR3 DNA reads TGTGCCAGCAGTCCCCCGGTGTGGGGGTTCCATGGCTACACCTTC. It codes for CASSPPVWGFHGYTF.

Details on this clonotype: A read error may explain this, as a much larger clone is one base away. The chain joins TRBV7-2 to TRBJ2-2, with TRBD2 as a possible D gene (5 bases). Germline V gene sequence: CDR1 SGHTA, CDR2 FQGNSA. The length of the CDR3 is 15 residues. V was trimmed by 3 bases and J by 6 bases, leaving 14 bases between them. The CDR3 nucleotides are TGTGCCAGCAGCTTGAGCGGACCCTACGCCGGGGAGCTGTTTTTT. Its protein product is CASSLSGPYAGELFF.

The CDR3: CASSSGGDEQYF. The CDR3 bases are TGTGCCAGCAGCTCTGGAGGGGACGAGCAGTACTTC. This chain links TRBV7-3 with TRBJ2-7, with a possible D match to TRBD2 (6 bases). V lost 4 bases, J lost 5 bases, and 9 bases lay in between. The CDR3 length is 12 residues. CDR1 SGHTA and CDR2 FQGTGA come from the germline V gene.

This clonotype was picked up many times. The chain employs TRBV28 and TRBJ1-1, with 8 bases that match TRBD1. This CDR3 comprises 14 residues. With 5 bases clipped from V and 4 bases from J, the junction kept 6 bases outside the gene matches. Germline values: CDR1 MDHEN, CDR2 SYDVKM. The CDR3 DNA reads TGTGCCAGCAGTCTTCAGGGGGCCGGCACTGAAGCTTTCTTT. Translating it yields CASSLQGAGTEAFF.

This clonotype was counted only a few times. The CDR3 loop is CASSASNMANYGYTF. DNA for the CDR3: TGTGCCAGCAGTGCTTCGAACATGGCTAACTATGGCTACACCTTC. The genes are TRBV2 and TRBJ1-2; D gene unclear. The germline gives CDR1 SNHLY, CDR2 FYNNEI. The ends were cut back, 4 bases at V and 0 bases at J, with 12 bases in the middle. The CDR3 covers 15 residues.

This clonotype was detected ten times or more. The chain links TRBV7-9 to TRBJ2-1; 7 bases line up with TRBD2. V was pared by 8 bases and J by 5 bases, with 9 bases of the junction left unmatched. CDR1 SEHNR and CDR2 FQNEAQ come from the germline V gene (reference sequence). This CDR3 is 14 amino acids long. CDR3 sequence reads: CASPAGNSDNEQFF. The CDR3 nucleotides read TGTGCCAGCCCAGCGGGGAATTCGGACAATGAGCAGTTCTTC.

J is TRBJ1-2 and V is TRBV12-3 or TRBV12-4; no definite D call. V lost 1 base, J lost 4 bases, and 7 bases lay in between. The CDR3 has 13 residues. The CDR3 protein is CASSLVGFYGYTF. CDR3 coding DNA: TGTGCCAGCAGTTTAGTAGGCTTCTATGGCTACACCTTC.

The J gene is TRBJ1-1, the V gene TRBV29-1, with D maybe TRBD1 (6 bases). The V end was cut by 3 bases, the J end by 6 bases, with 8 bases between. The CDR3 spans 11 residues. CDR1 SQVTM and CDR2 ANQGSEA come from the germline V gene. CDR3 coding DNA: TGCAGCGTTGATCCAGGGGCTGAAGCTTTCTTT. Translated, it gives CSVDPGAEAFF.

This chain connects TRBV28 to TRBJ1-3; no reliable D call. The CDR3 runs to 17 residues. The germline V gene encodes CDR1 MDHEN and CDR2 SYDVKM. V lost 6 bases, J lost 3 bases, and 21 bases lay in between. The CDR3 sequence is CASSLNGFDFFGNTIYF. In DNA form, the CDR3 reads TGTGCCAGCAGCCTAAACGGATTCGATTTCTTTGGAAACACCATATATTTT.

The chain uses TRBV5-1 and TRBJ1-2, with D perhaps matching TRBD1 (6 bases). Between the trimmed V and J ends, which lost 5 bases and 4 bases, there was a span of 15 bases. In germline, CDR1 is SGHRS, CDR2 YFSETQ. CDR3 size: 14 residues. The CDR3 DNA reads TGCGCCAGCAGACCGGGACAATCCATCTATGGCTACACCTTC. It encodes CASRPGQSIYGYTF. The full variable domain, its missing parts supplied by reference TRBV5-1 and TRBJ1-2, is KAGVTQTPRYLIKTRGQQVTLSCSPISGHRSVSWYQQTPGQGLQFLFEYFSETQRNKGNFPGRFSGRQFSNSRSEMNVSTLELGDSALYLCASRPGQSIYGYTFGSGTRLTVV.

This clonotype has a count of ten or more. The chain joins TRBV29-1 to TRBJ2-2; D ambiguous. The length of the CDR3 is 14 residues. Germline CDR1 is SQVTM and CDR2 is ANQGSEA. With 2 bases removed from V and 1 base from J, the gap between germline ends came to 8 bases. The CDR3 protein is CSVEREWNTGELFF. For the CDR3, the DNA is TGCAGCGTTGAAAGGGAATGGAACACCGGGGAGCTGTTTTTT.

The table lists this clonotype with a few counts. This sequence joins TRBV14 and TRBJ2-7; D gene uncertain. The germline V gene encodes CDR1 SGHDN and CDR2 FVKESK. Deletions cut 5 bases from V and 3 bases from J, with 17 bases between. The CDR3 runs to 15 residues. Here the CDR3 reads CASSSVGISNYEQYF. The DNA for the CDR3 is TGTGCCAGCAGCTCAGTGGGTATATCAAACTACGAGCAGTACTTC. The full variable domain, with the rest looked up from reference TRBV14 and TRBJ2-7, is EAGVTQFPSHSVIEKGQTVTLRCDPISGHDNLYWYRRVMGKEIKFLLHFVKESKQDESGMPNNRFLAERTGGTYSTLKVQPAELEDSGVYFCASSSVGISNYEQYFGPGTRLTVT.

This chain connects TRBV6-5 to TRBJ1-1; 8 bases match TRBD1. The ends lost 5 bases at V and 0 bases at J; junction bases unmatched: 5. The CDR3 is 15 amino acids. Germline values: CDR1 MNHEY, CDR2 SVGAGI. The CDR3 region has the DNA TGTGCCAGCAGTCGACAGGGGTTAGTGAACACTGAAGCTTTCTTT. Its protein is CASSRQGLVNTEAFF.

This clonotype was picked up a small number of times. The J gene is TRBJ2-7, the V gene TRBV25-1, with D perhaps TRBD1 (7 bases). This CDR3 comprises 15 residues. Per the germline V gene, CDR1 is MGHDK and CDR2 is SYGVNS. V lost 5 bases, J lost 5 bases, and 19 bases lay in between. The CDR3 coding sequence is TGTGCCAGCAGTTTTGCAGGGGGACTCCTAGACGAGCAGTACTTC. Protein product: CASSFAGGLLDEQYF.

This clonotype has at least ten counts. The J gene is TRBJ2-1, the V gene TRBV11-2, with TRBD2 matching 7 bases. V lost 4 bases to trimming and J lost 0 bases; unmatched junction nucleotides: 3. This CDR3 is 15 amino acids long. Germline V lookup: CDR1 SGHAT, CDR2 FQNNGV. CDR3: CASSSTSSSYNEQFF. CDR3 DNA sequence: TGTGCCAGCAGCTCGACTAGCAGCTCCTACAATGAGCAGTTCTTC.

This clonotype showed up just a few times. This chain joins TRBV7-9 and TRBJ2-7; TRBD1 or TRBD2 may be the D gene (6 bases each). Trimming shortened V by 3 bases and J by 7 bases, and 19 bases separated the two germline ends. Germline CDR1 reads SEHNR; CDR2 reads FQNEAQ (reference sequence). The CDR3 has 15 amino acids. DNA for the CDR3: TGTGCCAGCAGCTTTTACAGGGAGGATTCAAGGGAGCAGTACTTC. Translating gives CASSFYREDSREQYF.

In its sample, this clonotype was seen a few times. V gene TRBV24-1 combines with J gene TRBJ2-1; D might be TRBD1 (6 bases). This CDR3 is built from 16 residues. The V and J ends lost 7 bases and 0 bases respectively, with 15 bases between them. The germline V gene encodes CDR1 KGHDR and CDR2 SFDVKD. In nucleotides, the CDR3 is TGTGCCACCAGCCCGGGACACTTGAGCTCCTACAATGAGCAGTTCTTC. This encodes CATSPGHLSSYNEQFF.